The 5 T cell receptor beta chains in this list originate from one sample, sequenced in a study of OX40 agonist ivuxolimab in advanced cancers. The protocol used for the library was the immunoSEQ multiplex PCR assay. What TCRdb holds here is the immuneACCESS table cut down to in-frame rearrangements. Part of the clones is not present; checked against another copy, under half of the missing clones reflect an unresolved V gene, and the others are unexplained. The sample profile shows 77,000 or so clones; 90% of them were found once. The ten largest clonotypes hold more than 1.5% of the sample. This material consisted of CD4+ or CD8+ T cells sorted from blood, taken in a trial of the OX40 agonist ivuxolimab. Receptors originate from an adult with an advanced solid tumor such as melanoma, head and neck, liver or kidney cancer.

In its sample, this clone was seen once. The chain couples TRBV2 to TRBJ2-1; TRBD2 is a possible D gene (6 bases). Germline V gene data show CDR1 as SNHLY and CDR2 as FYNNEI. Trimming shortened V by 1 base and J by 8 bases, and 12 bases separated the two germline ends. The CDR3 is 14 residues long. The CDR3 here is CASSEGDSRDEQFF. The CDR3 DNA reads as TGTGCCAGCAGTGAAGGGGACTCCAGGGATGAGCAGTTCTTC.

This chain's CDR3 is CASSPQSGLAGSYEQYF. DNA for the CDR3: TGTGCCAGCTCACCACAATCCGGACTAGCGGGATCCTACGAGCAGTACTTC. The chain employs TRBV18 and TRBJ2-7, with 12 nucleotides matching TRBD2. The germline CDR1 and CDR2 sequences are KGHSH and LQKENI. The CDR3 extends over 17 amino acids. The V and J ends lost 1 base and 1 base, in that order; junction bases with no gene match: 5.

The V and J genes are TRBV19 and TRBJ1-5; no clear D gene. With 1 base removed from V and 4 bases from J, the gap between germline ends came to 2 bases. The CDR3 is 12 residues long. The germline V gene encodes CDR1 LNHDA and CDR2 SQIVND (reference sequence). The CDR3 loop is CASSIVNQPQHF. The DNA of the CDR3 is TGTGCCAGTAGTATAGTAAATCAGCCCCAGCATTTT.

The chain carries TRBV30 and TRBJ2-3; 10 nucleotides align to TRBD1. The V segment lost 4 bases and the J segment 6 bases; nucleotides outside the gene matches: 10. Germline CDR1 GTSNPN, CDR2 SVGIG (reference sequence). The CDR3 extends over 15 amino acids. As DNA, the CDR3 is TGTGCCTGGATAGGTGGACAGGGGGTCCACGATACGCAGTATTTT. Translated, it gives CAWIGGQGVHDTQYF.

The rearrangement uses TRBV7-8 and TRBJ2-7, with D possibly matching TRBD2 (5 bases). Germline CDR1 and CDR2: SGHVS and FQNEAQ. This CDR3 comprises 15 residues. V lost 4 bases, J lost 6 bases, and 19 bases lay in between. CDR3 protein: CASSSRPGGIFEQYF. The DNA of the CDR3 is TGTGCCAGCAGCTCCCGCCCTGGAGGAATATTCGAGCAGTACTTC.